The 21 T cell receptor beta chains listed next were all sequenced from one sample in a study of T cell changes during pregnancy in multiple sclerosis. Some clones are missing from TCRdb's copy, which holds only in-frame ones; the method was immunoSEQ multiplex PCR. The sample comprises some 56,000 clones, roughly 92% of which are singletons, and 2.5% to 3% rests with the top ten. The source was peripheral blood, collected in the third trimester of pregnancy. These receptors came from a female donor in good health, enrolled as a control in a pregnancy study.

This chain connects TRBV11-3 to TRBJ2-1; weak D call: TRBD2 (6 bases). Germline V lookup: CDR1 SGHNT, CDR2 YENEEA. There are 16 residues in the CDR3. With 4 bases removed from V and 7 bases from J, the gap between germline ends came to 20 bases. CDR3 nucleotides: TGTGCCAGCAGCTCACGCCCTCTAGGGCGGGGAAATGAGCAGTTCTTC. Translated, it gives CASSSRPLGRGNEQFF.

The gene calls are TRBV9 and TRBJ2-5; TRBD1 aligns across 8 bases. Germline CDR1 is SGDLS and CDR2 is YYNGEE. Germline trimming cut 3 bases from V and 5 bases from J; bases unmatched to any gene: 9. The CDR3 is made up of 15 amino acids. In DNA, the CDR3 is TGTGCCAGCAGCGCCGTACAGGGGGTGGGGGAGACCCAGTACTTC. Translated: CASSAVQGVGETQYF.

This chain links TRBV9 with TRBJ2-3, with 10 bases that match TRBD2. Per germline, CDR1 SGDLS and CDR2 YYNGEE. CDR3 length equals 16 residues. V was pared by 3 bases and J by 6 bases, with 10 bases of the junction left unmatched. The DNA of the CDR3 is TGTGCCAGCAGCGGAACTAGCGGGATGGGGGGCGATACGCAGTATTTT. Translation: CASSGTSGMGGDTQYF. The whole variable domain, remainder taken from reference TRBV9 and TRBJ2-3, is DSGVTQTPKHLITATGQRVTLRCSPRSGDLSVYWYQQSLDQGLQFLIQYYNGEERAKGNILERFSAQQFPDLHSELNLSSLELGDSALYFCASSGTSGMGGDTQYFGPGTRLTVL.

This clone was observed a handful of times. The chain joins TRBV12-5 to TRBJ2-7, with 8 bases that match TRBD1. Germline trimming cut 6 bases from V and 3 bases from J; bases unmatched to any gene: 7. The CDR3 spans 14 residues. Germline lookup yields CDR1 LGHNT and CDR2 FRNRAP. CDR3 amino acids: CASGRAGGNYEQYF. The CDR3, as DNA: TGTGCTAGTGGCCGGGCAGGGGGCAACTACGAGCAGTACTTC.

The rearrangement uses TRBV28 and TRBJ1-2, with TRBD1 identical over 8 bases. V shed 8 bases, J shed 8 bases, and the junction held 10 bases outside the gene matches. CDR3 length: 13 residues. The V gene's germline CDR1 is MDHEN and CDR2 SYDVKM. The CDR3, as DNA: TGTGCCAGCCTACCCCCAGGGGGCGCGGGCTACACCTTC. As protein: CASLPPGGAGYTF.

The gene calls are TRBV7-8 and TRBJ2-3, with D possibly being TRBD2 (5 bases). V lost 1 base and J lost 2, with 10 bases in between. Germline assignment: CDR1 SGHVS and CDR2 FQNEAQ. This CDR3 contains 15 residues. CDR3 bases: TGTGCCAGCAGCTTAGATACTAGATTCACAGATACGCAGTATTTT. It specifies CASSLDTRFTDTQYF.

The rearrangement links TRBV18 to TRBJ2-3, with no clear D. This CDR3 comprises 12 residues. V dropped 2 bases and J dropped 8 bases, with 8 bases sitting between them. CDR1 and CDR2 from the germline V gene are KGHSH and LQKENI. This CDR3 reads CASSPRGSTQYF. CDR3 bases: TGTGCCAGCTCACCAAGAGGAAGTACGCAGTATTTT.

This clone is categorized as large. The sample contains more than one DNA sequence encoding this CDR3. The rearrangement links TRBV6-4 to TRBJ2-3; 11 bases map to TRBD2. V lost 8 bases and J lost 1; bases outside the gene matches: 5. Germline V CDR1 and CDR2: MRHNA, SNTAGT. This CDR3 has 15 residues. CDR3 sequence (DNA): TGTGCCAGCTCCCCGACTAGCGGGGGCACAGATACGCAGTATTTT. The encoded protein is CASSPTSGGTDTQYF.

The gene calls are TRBV19 and TRBJ1-3; 7 nucleotides agree with TRBD1. CDR3 length equals 17 residues. Germline V gives CDR1 LNHDA, CDR2 SQIVND (reference sequence). Trimming cost V 5 bases and J 0 bases; bases outside gene matches: 10. The CDR3 sequence: CASSPGGGIHSGNTIYF. The CDR3 DNA reads TGTGCCAGTAGTCCAGGGGGTGGGATCCACTCTGGAAACACCATATATTTT.

The chain joins TRBV4-3 to TRBJ1-1; D remains ambiguous. CDR1 LGHNA and CDR2 YSLEER come from the germline V gene. Trimming removed 1 base at V and 1 base at J, with 4 bases between. This CDR3 has 13 residues. CDR3: CASSQGANTEAFF. The DNA for the CDR3 is TGCGCCAGCAGCCAAGGGGCGAACACTGAAGCTTTCTTT.

The chain combines TRBV7-9 with TRBJ2-6, with D hard to call. Germline-derived CDR1 and CDR2 are SEHNR and FQNEAQ (reference sequence). The CDR3 contains 14 residues. V was cut by 3 bases and J by 0 bases, with 3 bases left in between. The CDR3 bases are TGTGCCAGCAGCTTTAGCTCTGGGGCCAACGTCCTGACTTTC. Translation: CASSFSSGANVLTF.

The chain carries TRBV27 and TRBJ2-3; the D gene is possibly TRBD1 (7 bases). Between the trimmed V and J ends, which lost 5 bases and 8 bases, there was a span of 11 bases. Per the germline V gene, CDR1 is MNHEY and CDR2 is SMNVEV (reference sequence). The CDR3 contains 12 residues. CDR3 residues: CASSGGGSTQYF. CDR3 coding DNA: TGTGCCAGCAGTGGAGGGGGCTCTACGCAGTATTTT.

This rearrangement joins TRBV27 to TRBJ2-3; perhaps TRBD2 as D (6 bases). V was cut by 3 bases and J by 4 bases, with 8 bases left in between. The germline gives CDR1 MNHEY, CDR2 SMNVEV (reference sequence). CDR3 size: 13 residues. The CDR3 loop reads CASSFGGSDTQYF. The CDR3 DNA reads as TGTGCCAGCAGTTTTGGGGGGTCAGATACGCAGTATTTT.

The chain recombines TRBV4-2 with TRBJ1-2; TRBD1 matches at 7 bases. The V segment lost 0 bases and the J segment 4 bases; nucleotides outside the gene matches: 5. Germline CDR1 and CDR2: LGHNA and YNFKEQ. The CDR3 spans 15 residues. CDR3 sequence (DNA): TGTGCCAGCAGCCAAGATACTCCAGGGGGCTATGGCTACACCTTC. Protein product: CASSQDTPGGYGYTF.

The chain has TRBV5-1 and TRBJ2-7; D ambiguous. Trimming removed 2 bases from V and 5 bases from J, with 11 bases in between. Germline V lookup: CDR1 SGHRS, CDR2 YFSETQ. The CDR3 sequence is 13 residues long. DNA of the CDR3: TGCGCCAGCAGCTTCGCCGGGTGGGACGAGCAGTACTTC. Residues: CASSFAGWDEQYF.

V and J are TRBV25-1 and TRBJ2-3, with 7 bases lining up with TRBD1. Germline CDR1 MGHDK, CDR2 SYGVNS. The length of the CDR3 is 15 residues. V lost 1 base to trimming and J lost 1 base; unmatched junction nucleotides: 2. The CDR3 loop is CASSEFTGGTDTQYF. CDR3 coding DNA: TGTGCCAGCAGTGAATTCACAGGGGGCACAGATACGCAGTATTTT.

V is TRBV19 and J is TRBJ2-3; D gene unclear. Germline V lookup: CDR1 LNHDA, CDR2 SQIVND (reference sequence). The CDR3 contains 14 residues. V lost 5 bases and J lost 0, with 9 bases in between. CDR3 loop: CASSSYHSTDTQYF. The CDR3 coding sequence is TGTGCCAGTAGTTCCTATCATAGCACAGATACGCAGTATTTT.

In this sample, this clone turned up once. The chain uses TRBV9 and TRBJ1-3; TRBD1 matches at 7 bases. The CDR3 extends over 17 amino acids. V gave up 2 bases and J gave up 8 bases; unmatched junction bases: 16. The germline CDR1 and CDR2 sequences are SGDLS and YYNGEE. Here the CDR3 DNA reads TGTGCCAGCAGCGTTATTGGGTTCGGGACAGCGAGAGACACCATATATTTT. Its translation: CASSVIGFGTARDTIYF.

This clone was recorded once. The chain links TRBV25-1 to TRBJ1-6; a weak D match, TRBD1 (6 bases). Looked up from germline, CDR1 is MGHDK and CDR2 is SYGVNS. V lost 3 bases and J 8 bases, leaving 8 bases between the germline ends. The CDR3 has 13 amino acids. The CDR3, as DNA: TGTGCCAGCAGTGACCGGACAGATTCACCCCTCCACTTT. It specifies CASSDRTDSPLHF.

The rearrangement links TRBV11-1 to TRBJ2-3, with TRBD1 as a possible D gene (5 bases). V was clipped by 1 base and J by 3 bases, with 11 bases between them. The CDR3 has 15 amino acids. The germline V gene has CDR1 SGHAT and CDR2 FQDESV (reference sequence). CDR3 sequence: CASSLEAGITDTQYF. The CDR3 DNA reads as TGTGCCAGCAGCTTAGAGGCAGGGATTACAGATACGCAGTATTTT.

This clone has a handful of counts. The chain links TRBV5-6 to TRBJ2-5; D may be TRBD1 (5 bases). Germline V gives CDR1 SGHDT, CDR2 YYEEEE. Trimming stripped 4 bases from V and 3 bases from J, with 19 bases between. CDR3 length: 16 amino acids. For the CDR3, the DNA is TGTGCCAGCAGCCTGGAATTGCGACAGATTAAAGAGACCCAGTACTTC. Its translation: CASSLELRQIKETQYF.